This entry lists 27 T cell receptor beta chains sequenced from one sample in a study of blood T cell repertoires in COVID-19. Clones were read by immunoSEQ multiplex PCR, and TCRdb kept only the in-frame ones, dropping some. The sample has 210,000 or so clones, under 90% seen once. The sample taken for sequencing was PBMCs or T cells enriched from blood (not recorded which). The origin of the receptors is a woman aged 45-60 years who had been exposed to COVID-19.

The chain joins TRBV12-5 to TRBJ1-1; 7 nucleotides align to TRBD1. The CDR3 consists of 12 residues. Germline V gene sequence: CDR1 LGHNT, CDR2 FRNRAP. With V trimmed by 5 bases and J by 7 bases, 4 bases remained unmatched. The CDR3 nucleotides are TGTGCTAGTGGTCTAAGGACAGGTGAAGCTTTCTTT. Translation gives CASGLRTGEAFF.

The V and J genes are TRBV29-1 and TRBJ2-7, with 7 bases matching TRBD1. V was pared by 6 bases and J by 3 bases, with 5 bases of the junction left unmatched. CDR1 is SQVTM, CDR2 ANQGSEA, per germline. CDR3 size: 12 residues. The CDR3, as DNA: TGCAGCGTACGGGGACAGAACTACGAGCAGTACTTC. It specifies CSVRGQNYEQYF.

This clone was detected a few times. V gene TRBV19 combines with J gene TRBJ1-1, with 7 bases lining up with TRBD1. V gave up 8 bases and J gave up 0 bases; unmatched junction bases: 9. There are 15 residues in the CDR3. CDR1 is LNHDA, CDR2 SQIVND, per germline (reference sequence). The CDR3 sequence is CASYPGDRLNTEAFF. The CDR3 DNA reads TGTGCCAGTTACCCCGGGGACAGATTGAACACTGAAGCTTTCTTT.

This clone was seen just once. The chain is built from TRBV7-9 and TRBJ2-7; a possible D gene is TRBD2 (6 bases). Germline V CDR1 and CDR2: SEHNR, FQNEAQ (reference sequence). The CDR3 runs to 15 residues. Trimming stripped 7 bases from V and 0 bases from J, with 16 bases between. The CDR3: CASTRSGVSSYEQYF. CDR3 nucleotides: TGTGCCAGCACCCGATCGGGGGTAAGCTCCTACGAGCAGTACTTC. Combining the CDR3 with reference TRBV7-9 and TRBJ2-7 gives the whole variable domain DTGVSQNPRHKITKRGQNVTFRCDPISEHNRLYWYRQTLGQGPEFLTYFQNEAQLEKSRLLSDRFSAERPKGSFSTLEIQRTEQGDSAMYLCASTRSGVSSYEQYFGPGTRLTVT.

The chain couples TRBV19 to TRBJ2-5; the match to TRBD2 covers 11 bases. CDR3 length: 15 amino acids. Germline values: CDR1 LNHDA, CDR2 SQIVND (reference sequence). V shed 4 bases and J 3 bases; nucleotides not matched to a gene: 4. CDR3 sequence reads: CASSNSGGAEETQYF. CDR3 nucleotide sequence: TGTGCCAGTAGTAATAGCGGGGGGGCTGAAGAGACCCAGTACTTC.

The V call is TRBV10-2, the J call TRBJ2-2; perhaps TRBD2 as D (5 bases). V dropped 2 bases and J dropped 0 bases, with 10 bases sitting between them. CDR1 WSHSY and CDR2 SAAADI come from the germline V gene. This CDR3 comprises 16 residues. The CDR3 spells CASSEPLATNTGELFF. The CDR3, as DNA: TGCGCCAGCAGTGAGCCCCTAGCTACGAACACCGGGGAGCTGTTTTTT.

Worth noting for this clone: Other DNA sequences of this sample code for an identical CDR3. V and J are TRBV11-2 and TRBJ1-2; D perhaps matches TRBD1 (6 bases). The germline CDR1 and CDR2 sequences are SGHAT and FQNNGV. The CDR3 is made up of 14 amino acids. Deletions cut 0 bases from V and 3 bases from J, with 8 bases between. This chain's CDR3 is CASSLDPGDYGYTF. CDR3 DNA: TGTGCCAGCAGCTTAGATCCAGGGGACTATGGCTACACCTTC.

This rearrangement joins TRBV7-8 to TRBJ2-1; TRBD1 agrees at 11 bases. Looked up from germline, CDR1 is SGHVS and CDR2 is FQNEAQ. This CDR3 is 15 amino acids long. With 4 bases clipped from V and 7 bases from J, the junction kept 6 bases outside the gene matches. The chain's CDR3 is CASSSGTGGMNEQFF. The CDR3 DNA follows: TGTGCCAGCAGCTCGGGGACAGGGGGAATGAATGAGCAGTTCTTC.

The gene calls are TRBV28 and TRBJ1-1; D not certain. Germline V gene sequence: CDR1 MDHEN, CDR2 SYDVKM. V shed 5 bases and J shed 5 bases, with 18 bases lying between them. This CDR3 contains 15 residues. The CDR3: CASSPILGRGTEAFF. The DNA for the CDR3 is TGTGCCAGCAGTCCCATCCTAGGCCGCGGGACTGAAGCTTTCTTT.

V and J are TRBV11-2 and TRBJ1-1; maybe TRBD1 (5 bases). Trimming stripped 2 bases from V and 1 base from J, with 5 bases between. The CDR3 contains 13 residues. The germline V gene encodes CDR1 SGHAT and CDR2 FQNNGV. The CDR3: CASSLTGNTEAFF. CDR3 coding DNA: TGTGCCAGCAGCTTAACAGGGAACACTGAAGCTTTCTTT. The variable domain in full, with the rest retrieved from reference TRBV11-2 and TRBJ1-1, is EAGVAQSPRYKIIEKRQSVAFWCNPISGHATLYWYQQILGQGPKLLIQFQNNGVVDDSQLPKDRFSAERLKGVDSTLKIQPAKLEDSAVYLCASSLTGNTEAFFGQGTRLTVV.

The chain has TRBV2 and TRBJ2-1, with 7 bases fitting TRBD2. From germline, CDR1 is SNHLY and CDR2 FYNNEI. This CDR3 spans 13 amino acids. V lost 6 bases to trimming and J lost 10 bases; unmatched junction nucleotides: 9. CDR3 loop: CASRSGLEAEQFF. The CDR3, as DNA: TGTGCCAGCAGATCCGGACTAGAGGCAGAGCAGTTCTTC.

The chain carries TRBV25-1 and TRBJ1-2; D is perhaps TRBD1 (5 bases). The germline V gene has CDR1 MGHDK and CDR2 SYGVNS. The CDR3 extends over 16 amino acids. V was cut by 1 base and J by 3 bases, with 15 bases left in between. CDR3 amino acids: CASSEWNRSNYYGYTF. Written as DNA, the CDR3 is TGTGCCAGCAGTGAATGGAACAGGTCCAATTACTATGGCTACACCTTC.

The sample holds one count of this clone. V and J are TRBV5-6 and TRBJ1-1, with D uncertain. The CDR3 is 14 residues long. Germline CDR1 and CDR2: SGHDT and YYEEEE. The V end was cut by 0 bases, the J end by 2 bases, with 8 bases between. The CDR3 nucleotides are TGTGCCAGCAGCTTGGTGAAGAGTAACACTGAAGCTTTCTTT. Encoded protein: CASSLVKSNTEAFF.

J is TRBJ1-5 and V is TRBV19, with a possible D match to TRBD1 (6 bases). The germline gives CDR1 LNHDA, CDR2 SQIVND (reference sequence). V lost 2 bases and J lost 5, with 10 bases in between. This CDR3 has 14 residues. DNA of the CDR3: TGTGCCAGTAGTATACAGGGGCGTTATCAGCCCCAGCATTTT. Translation gives CASSIQGRYQPQHF.

This chain connects TRBV11-2 to TRBJ2-2; TRBD1 might be the D (5 bases). The length of the CDR3 is 15 residues. Germline V gene data show CDR1 as SGHAT and CDR2 as FQNNGV. V lost 5 bases, J lost 5 bases, and 15 bases lay in between. The CDR3 DNA is TGTGCCAGCAGCGTCGAAACAGGACCTACCGGGGAGCTGTTTTTT. Translating it yields CASSVETGPTGELFF.

The rearrangement joins TRBV19 to TRBJ2-1, with TRBD2 matching over 7 bases. The V segment lost 3 bases and the J segment 5 bases; nucleotides outside the gene matches: 10. The germline V gene has CDR1 LNHDA and CDR2 SQIVND (reference sequence). The CDR3 covers 16 residues. The CDR3 coding sequence is TGTGCCAGTAGTATGGGGAGGGCGGAGCCTAACAATGAGCAGTTCTTC. Translation: CASSMGRAEPNNEQFF.

This chain joins TRBV5-4 and TRBJ1-1, with 10 bases fitting TRBD1. J was trimmed by 4 bases and V by 5 bases; bases with no gene match: 8. Per germline, CDR1 SGHNT and CDR2 YYREEE (reference sequence). The CDR3 is made up of 15 amino acids. The CDR3 is CASRAGTGASTEAFF. CDR3 DNA: TGTGCCAGCAGGGCCGGGACAGGGGCTAGCACTGAAGCTTTCTTT.

The chain uses TRBV5-6 and TRBJ1-6; D is ambiguous. Trimming took 0 bases from V and 6 from J, leaving 10 bases between them. Germline CDR1 reads SGHDT; CDR2 reads YYEEEE. The CDR3 loop spans 15 amino acids. For the CDR3, the DNA is TGTGCCAGCAGCTTGGTAGGACTCCGTAATTCACCCCTCCACTTT. As protein: CASSLVGLRNSPLHF.

V usage is TRBV7-8 and J usage is TRBJ1-5; 9 bases are shared with TRBD1. V was clipped by 1 base and J by 5 bases; unmatched bases: 12. Looked up from germline, CDR1 is SGHVS and CDR2 is FQNEAQ. The CDR3 contains 18 residues. CDR3 sequence: CASSLGHRGRLIDQPQHF. The CDR3 bases are TGTGCCAGCAGCTTAGGCCACAGGGGGCGCCTTATTGATCAGCCCCAGCATTTT.

The rearrangement joins TRBV9 to TRBJ2-7, with D maybe TRBD2 (5 bases). Germline CDR1 and CDR2: SGDLS and YYNGEE. The germline V and J ends were trimmed by 4 bases and 6 bases, with 17 bases remaining between them. The length of the CDR3 is 14 residues. CDR3 loop: CASSPLDVRGEQYF. The CDR3 DNA sequence: TGTGCCAGCAGCCCCCTCGACGTTCGGGGCGAGCAGTACTTC.

This clone was counted a few times. The V and J genes are TRBV19 and TRBJ1-5; 7 bases are shared with TRBD1. V trimming: 5 bases; J trimming: 3 bases; junction bases outside the gene matches: 7. This CDR3 is 15 amino acids long. The V gene's germline CDR1 is LNHDA and CDR2 SQIVND (reference sequence). This CDR3 reads CASSPATGNNQPQHF. The CDR3, as DNA: TGTGCCAGTAGTCCGGCGACAGGGAACAATCAGCCCCAGCATTTT.

This clone was detected once. The chain joins TRBV5-8 to TRBJ1-1; TRBD1 might be the D (6 bases). The CDR3 runs to 16 residues. The germline V gene has CDR1 SGHTS and CDR2 YDEGEE. Trimming left V 1 base short and J 1 base short, with 14 bases between. CDR3 in DNA: TGTGCCAGCAGCTTGTTAGTCACAGGGACGAACACTGAAGCTTTCTTT. Translation: CASSLLVTGTNTEAFF.

Notes on this clone: Other DNA sequences of this sample code for an identical CDR3. The DNA for the CDR3 is TGTGCCAGCAGTTTGGGGGGGGGCTATGGCTACACCTTC. It translates to CASSLGGGYGYTF. The rearrangement uses TRBV27 and TRBJ1-2; possibly TRBD1 for D (5 bases). This CDR3 has 13 residues. Deletions cut 3 bases from V and 4 bases from J, with 9 bases between. Looked up from germline, CDR1 is MNHEY and CDR2 is SMNVEV (reference sequence).

The chain is built from TRBV3-1 (or the pseudogene TRBV3-2) and TRBJ1-1, with D possibly TRBD1 on 5 matching bases. V lost 5 bases, J lost 4 bases, and 14 bases lay in between. There are 14 residues in the CDR3. Germline-derived CDR1 and CDR2 are LGHDT and YNNKEL (reference sequence). DNA for the CDR3: TGTGCCAGCAGCTCAGGGTTCGTGATCACTGAAGCTTTCTTT. It translates to CASSSGFVITEAFF.

V gene TRBV18 combines with J gene TRBJ1-1, with D unresolved. This CDR3 contains 15 residues. The germline gives CDR1 KGHSH, CDR2 LQKENI. V gave up 6 bases and J gave up 0 bases, with 14 bases separating them. The CDR3 spells CASSRSEALNTEAFF. The CDR3 DNA is TGTGCCAGCTCTCGTTCAGAGGCTCTGAACACTGAAGCTTTCTTT.

The chain combines TRBV2 with TRBJ2-7; D is unresolved. Germline-derived CDR1 and CDR2 are SNHLY and FYNNEI. V lost 4 bases and J lost 5, with 15 bases in between. This CDR3 has 14 amino acids. The CDR3 region is CASSVQTLGNEQYF. Written as DNA, the CDR3 is TGTGCCAGCAGTGTACAGACCCTCGGTAACGAGCAGTACTTC.

This clone was recorded once. The chain uses TRBV7-3 and TRBJ2-5, with D maybe TRBD2 (7 bases). Per the germline V gene, CDR1 is SGHTA and CDR2 is FQGTGA. The ends were cut back, 5 bases at V and 2 bases at J, with 15 bases in the middle. The CDR3 has 15 amino acids. The CDR3 spells CASSPIGGAQETQYF. CDR3 DNA: TGTGCCAGCAGCCCGATAGGGGGGGCACAAGAGACCCAGTACTTC.